The next 20 T cell receptor beta chains were all read from a single sample in a study of blood T cell repertoires in COVID-19. Repertoires were generated with immunoSEQ multiplex PCR, while TCRdb's copy carries only in-frame clones and drops some. Here the sample spans about 240,000 clones, roughly 83% being singletons. The source material was peripheral blood. These receptors were taken from a woman aged 80 or older with acute or convalescent COVID-19.

The chain links TRBV14 to TRBJ2-2; D call uncertain. Trimming removed 5 bases from V and 1 base from J, with 5 bases in between. The CDR3 is 13 residues long. Germline V gene lookup returns CDR1 SGHDN and CDR2 FVKESK. The CDR3 region has the DNA TGTGCCAGCAGCGGCAAGAACACCGGGGAGCTGTTTTTT. Amino acid sequence: CASSGKNTGELFF.

The chain has TRBV27 and TRBJ1-6; 11 bases are a match to TRBD1. The J segment lost 7 bases and the V segment lost 3 bases, leaving 2 bases of the junction unmatched. The CDR3 loop spans 15 amino acids. CDR1 and CDR2 (germline): MNHEY, SMNVEV (reference sequence). The CDR3 region is CASSFGDRGNSPLHF. The DNA for the CDR3 is TGTGCCAGCAGTTTTGGGGACAGGGGGAATTCACCCCTCCACTTT.

The sample holds one count of this clone. The chain uses TRBV19 and TRBJ1-2, with D possibly being TRBD1 (6 bases). Germline V gene data show CDR1 as LNHDA and CDR2 as SQIVND (reference sequence). This CDR3 contains 11 residues. Trimming cost V 9 bases and J 7 bases, with 12 bases left between them. The CDR3 loop reads CASRQVGGYTF. The CDR3 bases are TGTGCCAGCCGACAGGTCGGTGGCTACACCTTC. The full variable domain, rest sourced from reference TRBV19 and TRBJ1-2, is DGGITQSPKYLFRKEGQNVTLSCEQNLNHDAMYWYRQDPGQGLRLIYYSQIVNDFQKGDIAEGYSVSREKKESFPLTVTSAQKNPTAFYLCASRQVGGYTFGSGTRLTVV.

The J gene is TRBJ2-7, the V gene TRBV5-5; 7 positions agree with TRBD1. CDR1 is SGHKS and CDR2 is YYEKEE in the germline V gene (reference sequence). Unmatched junction bases numbered 3, after V lost 0 bases and J lost 3 bases. This CDR3 region has 14 residues. The CDR3 is CASSLGQGFYEQYF. The CDR3 DNA is TGTGCCAGCAGCTTGGGACAGGGATTCTACGAGCAGTACTTC.

This rearrangement joins TRBV9 to TRBJ2-5; D is possibly TRBD2 (5 bases). This CDR3 has 13 residues. Germline values: CDR1 SGDLS, CDR2 YYNGEE. Deletions cut 8 bases from V and 5 bases from J, with 16 bases between. The CDR3 region has the DNA TGTGCCAGTACGGGAACCACGCACGAGACCCAGTACTTC. Protein: CASTGTTHETQYF.

The chain carries TRBV11-2 and TRBJ2-3; D possibly corresponds to TRBD2 (5 bases). Germline V gene lookup returns CDR1 SGHAT and CDR2 FQNNGV. The CDR3 contains 14 residues. V lost 7 bases, J lost 0 bases, and 11 bases lay in between. Written as DNA, the CDR3 is TGTGCCAGCACCACGCGGGTTAGCACAGATACGCAGTATTTT. Its translation is CASTTRVSTDTQYF. The variable domain in full, completed from reference TRBV11-2 and TRBJ2-3, reads EAGVAQSPRYKIIEKRQSVAFWCNPISGHATLYWYQQILGQGPKLLIQFQNNGVVDDSQLPKDRFSAERLKGVDSTLKIQPAKLEDSAVYLCASTTRVSTDTQYFGPGTRLTVL.

The gene calls are TRBV5-1 and TRBJ2-5; 13 bases align to TRBD2. This CDR3 spans 16 amino acids. The germline gives CDR1 SGHRS, CDR2 YFSETQ. V gave up 4 bases and J gave up 0 bases; unmatched junction bases: 3. The CDR3 nucleotides read TGCGCCAGCAGCATGGGACTAGCGGGGAACCAAGAGACCCAGTACTTC. Protein sequence: CASSMGLAGNQETQYF. Full variable domain (missing parts from reference TRBV5-1 and TRBJ2-5): KAGVTQTPRYLIKTRGQQVTLSCSPISGHRSVSWYQQTPGQGLQFLFEYFSETQRNKGNFPGRFSGRQFSNSRSEMNVSTLELGDSALYLCASSMGLAGNQETQYFGPGTRLLVL.

The rearrangement uses TRBV5-6 and TRBJ1-5, with TRBD1 identical over 9 bases. J lost 9 bases, V lost 3 bases, and 7 bases had no gene match. CDR3 length: 14 amino acids. Germline values: CDR1 SGHDT, CDR2 YYEEEE. CDR3 nucleotide sequence: TGTGCCAGCAGCTGGGGGGGACAGGGATGGCCCCAGCATTTT. This encodes CASSWGGQGWPQHF.

The chain recombines TRBV10-3 with TRBJ1-5, with D perhaps TRBD1 (6 bases). CDR1 is ENHRY, CDR2 SYGVKD, per germline. This CDR3 contains 15 residues. Trimming stripped 2 bases from V and 5 bases from J, with 13 bases between. The CDR3 bases are TGTGCCATCAGTGAGAATGGGGACACCGATCAGCCCCAGCATTTT. Translated, it gives CAISENGDTDQPQHF.

The genes are TRBV2 and TRBJ1-3; 7 positions match TRBD1. Per the germline V gene, CDR1 is SNHLY and CDR2 is FYNNEI. With 10 bases clipped from V and 4 bases from J, the junction kept 7 bases outside the gene matches. CDR3 size: 13 residues. This chain's CDR3 is CATSTGFGNTIYF. The CDR3 DNA reads as TGTGCCACCTCGACAGGGTTCGGAAACACCATATATTTT.

CDR3 amino acids: CASSLSGSSDYGYTF. The CDR3 DNA reads as TGTGCCAGCAGCTTAAGCGGGAGCTCTGACTATGGCTACACCTTC. The V and J genes are TRBV7-9 and TRBJ1-2, with no clear D. The V gene's germline CDR1 is SEHNR and CDR2 FQNEAQ (reference sequence). Trimming removed 2 bases from V and 3 bases from J, with 13 bases in between. The CDR3 is made up of 15 amino acids. The entire variable domain, with the rest obtained from reference TRBV7-9 and TRBJ1-2, is as follows: DTGVSQNPRHKITKRGQNVTFRCDPISEHNRLYWYRQTLGQGPEFLTYFQNEAQLEKSRLLSDRFSAERPKGSFSTLEIQRTEQGDSAMYLCASSLSGSSDYGYTFGSGTRLTVV.

The rearrangement joins TRBV27 to TRBJ1-6, with D perhaps matching TRBD1 (6 bases). Germline V CDR1 and CDR2: MNHEY, SMNVEV (reference sequence). The germline V and J ends were trimmed by 3 bases and 10 bases, with 13 bases remaining between them. The CDR3 has 14 amino acids. CDR3 region: CASSFRGARSPLHF. CDR3 nucleotides: TGTGCCAGCAGTTTCCGGGGGGCGAGGTCACCCCTCCACTTT.

The rearrangement uses TRBV28 and TRBJ1-2; D ambiguous. The V end lost 6 bases, the J end lost 0 bases, and 14 bases lay between the germline ends. Germline assignment: CDR1 MDHEN and CDR2 SYDVKM. CDR3 length: 15 amino acids. The CDR3 protein is CASSPTVTTNYGYTF. The CDR3 DNA is TGTGCCAGCAGCCCCACAGTGACTACTAACTATGGCTACACCTTC.

The J gene is TRBJ1-1, the V gene TRBV2; D not resolved. V shed 6 bases and J shed 5 bases, with 13 bases lying between them. The CDR3 loop spans 13 amino acids. Germline values: CDR1 SNHLY, CDR2 FYNNEI. The CDR3 is CASRLREVTEAFF. DNA for the CDR3: TGTGCCAGCAGATTGAGGGAGGTGACTGAAGCTTTCTTT.

The V call is TRBV5-4, the J call TRBJ2-1, with 8 nucleotides matching TRBD1. The CDR3 has 16 residues. The trim removed 3 bases at V and 0 bases at J, leaving 5 bases unmatched. CDR1 is SGHNT and CDR2 is YYREEE in the germline V gene (reference sequence). The CDR3 here is CASSSGQVHSYNEQFF. Here the CDR3 DNA reads TGTGCCAGCAGCTCGGGACAGGTGCACTCCTACAATGAGCAGTTCTTC.

This chain uses TRBV29-1 with TRBJ1-2; 7 nucleotides line up with TRBD1. Per the germline V gene, CDR1 is SQVTM and CDR2 is ANQGSEA. The J segment lost 4 bases and the V segment lost 5 bases, leaving 7 bases of the junction unmatched. This CDR3 spans 13 amino acids. CDR3 sequence (DNA): TGCAGCGTTCGAGGACAGGCCGGCTATGGCTACACCTTC. This encodes CSVRGQAGYGYTF.

The chain links TRBV28 to TRBJ1-4; D not resolved. V dropped 1 base and J dropped 5 bases, with 11 bases sitting between them. Germline V gene sequence: CDR1 MDHEN, CDR2 SYDVKM. This CDR3 contains 15 residues. The CDR3 loop is CASSLSGSGNEKLFF. CDR3 DNA: TGTGCCAGCAGTTTATCCGGCAGCGGGAATGAAAAACTGTTTTTT. The whole variable domain, remainder taken from reference TRBV28 and TRBJ1-4, is DVKVTQSSRYLVKRTGEKVFLECVQDMDHENMFWYRQDPGLGLRLIYFSYDVKMKEKGDIPEGYSVSREKKERFSLILESASTNQTSMYLCASSLSGSGNEKLFFGSGTQLSVL.

The chain combines TRBV6-1 with TRBJ1-4, with 9 bases aligning to TRBD1. The junction had 12 bases not matched to a gene; V was cut back by 6 bases and J by 7 bases. CDR1 and CDR2 (germline): MNHNS, SASEGT. The CDR3 covers 16 residues. The CDR3 loop is CASREQQGAVGEKLFF. In DNA form, the CDR3 reads TGTGCCAGCAGAGAACAACAGGGGGCCGTAGGTGAAAAACTGTTTTTT.

The chain has TRBV5-6 and TRBJ2-7; 9 positions agree with TRBD1. With 4 bases clipped from V and 11 bases from J, the junction kept 13 bases outside the gene matches. The germline gives CDR1 SGHDT, CDR2 YYEEEE. The CDR3 totals 14 residues. This chain's CDR3 is CASSRDRDYPGEYF. The CDR3 nucleotides read TGTGCCAGCAGCAGGGACAGGGATTACCCAGGAGAGTACTTC.

The rearrangement links TRBV5-1 to TRBJ2-7, with 12 bases identical to TRBD1. Germline CDR1 reads SGHRS; CDR2 reads YFSETQ. The CDR3 sequence is 18 residues long. Germline trimming cut 5 bases from V and 2 bases from J; bases unmatched to any gene: 14. This chain's CDR3 is CASRSGTGGPRGTYEQYF. CDR3 DNA sequence: TGCGCCAGCAGATCCGGGACAGGGGGCCCGAGGGGAACCTACGAGCAGTACTTC.